This passage covers 2 T cell receptor beta chains from one sample sequenced in a study of early T cells in non-severe SARS-CoV-2 infection. From the 5' RACE reads, TCRdb called clonotypes with MiXCR, one entry per CDR3 protein. The data contain tens of thousands of distinct CDR3 sequences, roughly 12% of them singletons. Sequencing input: whole blood. Receptors originate from an adult who was a healthcare worker with PCR-confirmed SARS-CoV-2 infection or an uninfected control (not recorded which).

This clonotype has a count of ten or more. This chain connects TRBV9 to TRBJ1-4, with TRBD1 as a possible D gene (5 bases). Trimming pared 0 bases from V and 8 bases from J, leaving 14 bases between. Looked up from germline, CDR1 is SGDLS and CDR2 is YYNGEE. The CDR3 sequence is 15 residues long. The CDR3 protein is CASSVAAGGREKLFF. For the CDR3, the DNA is TGTGCCAGCAGCGTAGCAGCCGGGGGAAGAGAAAAACTGTTTTTT.

This clonotype was counted ten times or more. The J gene is TRBJ2-1, the V gene TRBV3-1; unclear D gene. This CDR3 spans 12 amino acids. Germline CDR1 LGHDT, CDR2 YNNKEL (reference sequence). The V end lost 3 bases, the J end lost 7 bases, and 7 bases lay between the germline ends. The CDR3 spells CASSQLMNEQFF. In DNA, the CDR3 is TGTGCCAGCAGCCAGTTAATGAATGAGCAGTTCTTC.